The clone carrying this TCR beta chain was seen ten or more times. The entry originates in a study of T cells in Graves' hyperthyroidism and ophthalmopathy. TCR beta CDR3 regions were amplified from RNA. A set of HTBI primers served as the primers for a first-round RT-PCR of the TCR CDR3. One entry per CDR3 protein, called by TCRdb with MiXCR from the multiplex PCR reads. Here the sample spans more than 50,000 distinct CDR3 sequences, around 50% being singletons. The clonotype comes from a woman between 25 and 40 years old with Graves' ophthalmopathy. The sequencing input was blood.

DNA for the CDR3: TGTGCCAGTCACCCCGGTCAGGGGTCGTACAATGAGCAGTTCTTC. Its translation is CASHPGQGSYNEQFF. This chain uses TRBV19 with TRBJ2-1; D may be TRBD1 (6 bases). V was shortened by 8 bases and J by 4 bases, with 18 bases between the two germline ends. The CDR3 runs to 15 residues. CDR1 and CDR2 (germline): LNHDA, SQIVND (reference sequence).